This T cell receptor (beta chain) was found in a study of CD8 T cells in ankylosing spondylitis. Broader study findings: What appeared characteristic of ankylosing spondylitis blood was a TCR beta motif of eight highly homologous variants. There was reportedly significant enrichment of clones that were disease-linked in matched ankylosing spondylitis synovial fluid.

CDR3 length: 13 residues. Germline V CDR1 and CDR2: LNHDA, SQIVND (reference sequence). V was trimmed by 4 bases and J by 3 bases, leaving 10 bases between them. For this clonotype: Antigen specificity is unknown.

Library preparation for TCR beta used quantitative 5'-RACE with molecular barcodes. TCRdb redid the calling of the 5' RACE reads with MiXCR, one entry per CDR3 protein. This table holds under 200,000 distinct CDR3 sequences, roughly 10% found once. The source of this sequence is a female donor with ankylosing spondylitis or in good health (not recorded which). This sequence joins TRBV19 and TRBJ2-7; unclear D gene. Material: blood, either unsorted or a sorted T cell fraction (not recorded which). Here the CDR3 DNA reads TGTGCCAGTAGTAACGGCTTCTACTACGAGCAGTACTTC. Its translation is CASSNGFYYEQYF.